What follows are 5 T cell receptor beta chains derived from one specimen sequenced in a study of beta chain features in type 1 diabetes (dated by TCRdb to the late 2010s). The investigation overall reported the following: Type 1 diabetes patients showed a moderate but significant shortening of TCRB CDR3 length in all four CD4+ subsets.

These receptors lack a known antigen. The library was made by the immunoSEQ multiplex PCR assay. The High Capacity cDNA Reverse Transcription Kit was used to reverse transcribe all of the isolated RNA, meaning that expressed TCRB transcripts were what got sequenced. TCRdb obtained this table from immuneACCESS and retained in-frame rearrangements with V and J assigned. These tables miss some clones; where compared with another copy, unresolved V genes account for less than half of the shortfall, and the remainder is unexplained. Across this sample there are 150,000 to 200,000 clones, with roughly 8% seen only once. Of the sample, roughly 0.46% falls within the top ten clones. Sequenced sample: central memory CD4+ T cells from blood. These receptors were taken from a man aged 18 to 29 with type 1 diabetes.

The rearrangement uses TRBV20-1 and TRBJ1-1; D call uncertain. Germline V gene data show CDR1 as DFQATT and CDR2 as SNEGSKA (reference sequence). V lost 6 bases and J 1 base, leaving 6 bases between the germline ends. CDR3 length equals 11 residues. This chain's CDR3 is CSAAGNTEAFF. CDR3 DNA: TGCAGTGCCGCAGGGAACACTGAAGCTTTCTTT.

The V call is TRBV30, the J call TRBJ1-3; tentatively, D is TRBD1 (6 bases). Germline V gene sequence: CDR1 GTSNPN, CDR2 SVGIG (reference sequence). The CDR3 has 14 amino acids. Trimming pared 3 bases from V and 2 bases from J, leaving 11 bases between. CDR3 bases: TGTGCCTGGAGACACAGGGTTACTGGAAACACCATATATTTT. Amino acids: CAWRHRVTGNTIYF.

This clone was counted only a few times. J is TRBJ2-3 and V is TRBV10-3, with D hard to call. V was pared by 6 bases and J by 0 bases, with 22 bases between. Germline V gives CDR1 ENHRY, CDR2 SYGVKD. The CDR3 loop spans 18 amino acids. The CDR3 loop is CAISHVYGGFPSTDTQYF. The CDR3 nucleotides read TGTGCCATCAGCCACGTCTATGGCGGCTTTCCTAGCACAGATACGCAGTATTTT.

The sample holds a few counts of this clone. The chain combines TRBV5-1 with TRBJ1-1, with 8 nucleotides matching TRBD1. Germline CDR1 is SGHRS and CDR2 is YFSETQ. The CDR3 length is 16 residues. V was clipped by 3 bases and J by 0 bases; unmatched bases: 7. CDR3 protein: CASSSLTGVLNTEAFF. The CDR3 coding sequence is TGCGCCAGCAGCTCCCTGACAGGGGTCTTGAACACTGAAGCTTTCTTT.

This clone occurred a few times. The chain links TRBV6-6 to TRBJ2-7, with TRBD2 identical over 7 bases. V was pared by 2 bases and J by 6 bases, with 7 bases of the junction left unmatched. Germline loops: CDR1 MNHNY, CDR2 SVGAGI (reference sequence). The CDR3 covers 14 residues. The CDR3 nucleotides read TGTGCCAGCAGTTACGGCGGGAGCATCGGCGAGCAGTACTTC. This codes for CASSYGGSIGEQYF.